The 30 T cell receptor beta chains below all came from one sample that was sequenced in a study of blood T cell repertoires in COVID-19. The assay was immunoSEQ multiplex PCR, and TCRdb's table has in-frame clones only and misses some. The sample has over 250,000 clones, approximately 84% seen once. The specimen sequenced was peripheral blood. These receptors came from a human donor with COVID-19, enrolled during active disease. The donor label of this sample is uncertain.

This chain connects TRBV12-1 to TRBJ1-1. TRBV12-1 is described as a pseudogene. The CDR3 covers 15 residues. The DNA of the CDR3 is TGTGCCAGCACCCCTGCACGGGGGGGAAGCCCTGAAGCTTTCTTT. This gives the protein CASTPARGGSPEAFF.

The count of this clone is one. V gene TRBV11-3 combines with J gene TRBJ2-1, with 8 bases lining up with TRBD1. The CDR3 covers 13 residues. The germline V gene has CDR1 SGHNT and CDR2 YENEEA. With V trimmed by 9 bases and J by 5 bases, 6 bases remained unmatched. CDR3 in DNA: TGTGCCAGGACCGGGACAGGCAACAATGAGCAGTTCTTC. Protein sequence: CARTGTGNNEQFF. Drawing the rest from reference TRBV11-3 and TRBJ2-1, the complete variable domain is EAGVVQSPRYKIIEKKQPVAFWCNPISGHNTLYWYLQNLGQGPELLIRYENEEAVDDSQLPKDRFSAERLKGVDSTLKIQPAELGDSAVYLCARTGTGNNEQFFGPGTRLTVL.

The rearrangement joins TRBV11-2 to TRBJ1-3, with D possibly matching TRBD1 (5 bases). Germline loops: CDR1 SGHAT, CDR2 FQNNGV. V dropped 3 bases and J dropped 4 bases, with 16 bases sitting between them. This CDR3 has 16 amino acids. CDR3 in DNA: TGTGCCAGCAGCTTCCGGGGGTTGGTAGTGGGAAACACCATATATTTT. Its translation is CASSFRGLVVGNTIYF.

CDR3 protein: CASRPGHSIAYEQYF. CDR3 coding DNA: TGTGCCAGCAGGCCGGGACACAGTATCGCCTACGAGCAGTACTTC. The V gene is TRBV27, the J gene TRBJ2-7, with D maybe TRBD1 (6 bases). Trimming left V 6 bases short and J 2 bases short, with 17 bases between. Germline values: CDR1 MNHEY, CDR2 SMNVEV (reference sequence). This CDR3 spans 15 amino acids.

The chain links TRBV6-5 to TRBJ1-2, with 10 bases fitting TRBD1. The CDR3 extends over 15 amino acids. V trimming: 10 bases; J trimming: 7 bases; junction bases outside the gene matches: 15. Germline V gene data show CDR1 as MNHEY and CDR2 as SVGAGI. The CDR3 sequence: CATRDRGIKGGGYTF. CDR3 in DNA: TGTGCCACCCGGGACAGGGGAATAAAAGGGGGTGGCTACACCTTC.

The DNA for the CDR3 is TGTGCCTGGAGTACAGGACTAGCGGCTCCAATGAAGCAGTTCTTC. Translating gives CAWSTGLAAPMKQFF. V is TRBV30 and J is TRBJ2-1; 10 bases line up with TRBD2. The germline V gene encodes CDR1 GTSNPN and CDR2 SVGIG (reference sequence). The trim removed 2 bases at V and 11 bases at J, leaving 12 bases unmatched. The CDR3 extends over 15 amino acids. Using reference TRBV30 and TRBJ2-1 for the parts outside the CDR3, the full variable domain is SQTIHQWPATLVQPVGSPLSLECTVEGTSNPNLYWYRQAAGRGLQLLFYSVGIGQISSEVPQNLSASRPQDRQFILSSKKLLLSDSGFYLCAWSTGLAAPMKQFFGPGTRLTVL.

The chain couples TRBV7-2 to TRBJ1-2; D remains unclear. Germline lookup yields CDR1 SGHTA and CDR2 FQGNSA. The CDR3 sequence is 13 residues long. V lost 4 bases, J lost 2 bases, and 8 bases lay in between. As DNA, the CDR3 is TGTGCCAGCAGCTACCGAGGGAACTATGGCTACACCTTC. Translating gives CASSYRGNYGYTF.

The count of this clone is one. The J gene is TRBJ1-1, the V gene TRBV6-6; no clear D gene. The CDR3 has 13 residues. Looked up from germline, CDR1 is MNHNY and CDR2 is SVGAGI (reference sequence). V was cut by 2 bases and J by 1 base, with 5 bases left in between. This chain's CDR3 is CASSYPQNTEAFF. CDR3 DNA sequence: TGTGCCAGCAGTTACCCCCAGAACACTGAAGCTTTCTTT.

The CDR3 loop reads CASSAGGENIQYF. The DNA of the CDR3 is TGTGCCAGCAGCGCGGGGGGGGAAAACATTCAGTACTTC. The chain couples TRBV12-3 or TRBV12-4 to TRBJ2-4, with 9 bases that match TRBD2. Trimming cost V 6 bases and J 5 bases; bases outside gene matches: 2. This CDR3 region has 13 residues.

V usage is TRBV7-2 and J usage is TRBJ2-1; 11 nucleotides align to TRBD2. The CDR3 extends over 14 amino acids. Trimming cost V 7 bases and J 5 bases; bases outside gene matches: 4. Germline V gene lookup returns CDR1 SGHTA and CDR2 FQGNSA. The DNA for the CDR3 is TGTGCCAGCACACTAGCGGGAGAGAACAATGAGCAGTTCTTC. This translates into CASTLAGENNEQFF.

This clone turned up a few times. The rearrangement joins TRBV5-1 to TRBJ2-3, with 12 bases that match TRBD1. With V trimmed by 4 bases and J by 0 bases, 15 bases remained unmatched. This CDR3 spans 20 amino acids. Germline CDR1 is SGHRS and CDR2 is YFSETQ. For the CDR3, the DNA is TGCGCCAGCAGCGCCTCCGGGACAGGGGGCGAGGGGTTGAGCACAGATACGCAGTATTTT. Translation gives CASSASGTGGEGLSTDTQYF.

The rearrangement links TRBV29-1 to TRBJ2-7; 9 positions agree with TRBD1. V lost 3 bases to trimming and J lost 4 bases; unmatched junction nucleotides: 4. CDR1 is SQVTM and CDR2 is ANQGSEA in the germline V gene. This CDR3 region has 13 residues. This chain's CDR3 is CSVEGQGVYEQYF. The CDR3 DNA reads TGCAGCGTTGAGGGACAGGGAGTGTACGAGCAGTACTTC.

V usage is TRBV5-1 and J usage is TRBJ1-1; D call uncertain. Germline CDR1 is SGHRS and CDR2 is YFSETQ. Deletions cut 0 bases from V and 5 bases from J, with 8 bases between. CDR3 length equals 13 residues. CDR3 amino acids: CASSLVGQTEAFF. CDR3 DNA: TGCGCCAGCAGCTTGGTTGGGCAAACTGAAGCTTTCTTT. Complete variable domain (other parts from reference TRBV5-1 and TRBJ1-1): KAGVTQTPRYLIKTRGQQVTLSCSPISGHRSVSWYQQTPGQGLQFLFEYFSETQRNKGNFPGRFSGRQFSNSRSEMNVSTLELGDSALYLCASSLVGQTEAFFGQGTRLTVV.

The chain couples TRBV20-1 to TRBJ2-1; TRBD2 agrees at 9 bases. Trimming took 3 bases from V and 4 from J; bases not matched to a gene: 4. The CDR3 sequence is 14 residues long. The germline V gene has CDR1 DFQATT and CDR2 SNEGSKA (reference sequence). CDR3 nucleotide sequence: TGCAGTGCTAGTCCGCTAGCGGGATACAATGAGCAGTTCTTC. This encodes CSASPLAGYNEQFF.

The chain couples TRBV4-3 to TRBJ2-1; 10 bases match TRBD2. The CDR3 loop spans 15 amino acids. V was pared by 4 bases and J by 5 bases, with 5 bases of the junction left unmatched. Looked up from germline, CDR1 is LGHNA and CDR2 is YSLEER. The DNA for the CDR3 is TGCGCCAGCAGCCTAACTAGCGGGGTAAACAATGAGCAGTTCTTC. It specifies CASSLTSGVNNEQFF.

This rearrangement joins TRBV30 to TRBJ1-5, with D uncertain. The length of the CDR3 is 13 residues. V lost 3 bases, J lost 5 bases, and 11 bases lay in between. Germline V lookup: CDR1 GTSNPN, CDR2 SVGIG (reference sequence). The CDR3 protein is CAWSEGRDQPQHF. CDR3 in DNA: TGTGCCTGGAGCGAGGGAAGGGATCAGCCCCAGCATTTT.

This rearrangement joins TRBV10-3 to TRBJ2-2, with a possible D match to TRBD2 (6 bases). The germline CDR1 and CDR2 sequences are ENHRY and SYGVKD. The CDR3 totals 15 residues. With 6 bases removed from V and 2 bases from J, the gap between germline ends came to 13 bases. The CDR3 nucleotides read TGTGCCATCAGAAAAGTAGCGGATAACACCGGGGAGCTGTTTTTT. This gives the protein CAIRKVADNTGELFF.

The CDR3 DNA reads TGTGCCAGCAGCTTTAAGCGGGATGTAACTAGCACAGATACGCAGTATTTT. It specifies CASSFKRDVTSTDTQYF. The genes are TRBV11-2 and TRBJ2-3, with 7 bases aligning to TRBD2. V lost 3 bases, J lost 0 bases, and 9 bases stayed unmatched. The CDR3 is made up of 17 amino acids. CDR1 SGHAT and CDR2 FQNNGV come from the germline V gene.

J is TRBJ2-2 and V is TRBV19, with 9 bases aligning to TRBD2. Germline V CDR1 and CDR2: LNHDA, SQIVND (reference sequence). The length of the CDR3 is 15 residues. Losses at the gene ends were 6 bases for V and 6 bases for J; bases not matched to a gene: 8. CDR3 amino acids: CASSPGSSGAGELFF. The CDR3 coding sequence is TGTGCCAGTAGCCCAGGGTCTAGCGGGGCCGGGGAGCTGTTTTTT.

This chain uses TRBV6-5 with TRBJ2-3; TRBD2 matches 8 bases. The CDR3 sequence is 16 residues long. The germline CDR1 and CDR2 sequences are MNHEY and SVGAGI. With 2 bases clipped from V and 2 bases from J, the junction kept 6 bases outside the gene matches. The CDR3 is CASSYRTGGNTDTQYF. The CDR3 nucleotides are TGTGCCAGCAGTTACCGGACGGGAGGGAACACAGATACGCAGTATTTT.

The rearrangement uses TRBV19 and TRBJ2-3; 10 bases map to TRBD2. V lost 0 bases, J lost 4 bases, and 10 bases stayed unmatched. CDR3 size: 18 residues. Germline CDR1 and CDR2: LNHDA and SQIVND (reference sequence). CDR3 in amino acids: CASSIDLPSGGGSDTQYF. The DNA of the CDR3 is TGTGCCAGTAGTATAGATCTGCCTAGCGGGGGAGGGTCAGATACGCAGTATTTT.

This chain connects TRBV6-2 or TRBV6-3 to TRBJ2-7; 7 positions agree with TRBD1. V dropped 2 bases and J dropped 0; count of bases not matched to a gene: 4. The germline V gene encodes CDR1 MNHEY and CDR2 SVGEGT. The CDR3 length is 15 residues. The CDR3 loop is CASSYVTGSSYEQYF. CDR3 nucleotide sequence: TGTGCCAGCAGTTACGTGACAGGGAGCTCCTACGAGCAGTACTTC.

The chain links TRBV29-1 to TRBJ2-3; TRBD1 matches at 9 bases. The CDR3 is 13 residues long. J gave up 4 bases and V 6 bases, and 5 bases lay outside the gene matches. Germline V gives CDR1 SQVTM, CDR2 ANQGSEA. The CDR3 loop reads CSVGTGIPDTQYF. The CDR3 nucleotides are TGCAGCGTGGGGACAGGGATTCCAGATACGCAGTATTTT.

This chain uses TRBV5-1 with TRBJ2-5, with 12 bases matching TRBD2. Germline CDR1 is SGHRS and CDR2 is YFSETQ. The ends lost 4 bases at V and 5 bases at J; junction bases unmatched: 9. The CDR3 has 16 residues. CDR3 region: CASSGGLAGRTETQYF. In nucleotides, the CDR3 is TGCGCCAGCAGCGGAGGACTAGCGGGGCGTACGGAGACCCAGTACTTC.

This sequence joins TRBV6-5 and TRBJ1-2; TRBD1 agrees at 12 bases. The CDR3 extends over 15 amino acids. Per germline, CDR1 MNHEY and CDR2 SVGAGI. With 7 bases clipped from V and 2 bases from J, the junction kept 5 bases outside the gene matches. CDR3 protein: CASTPGQGANYGYTF. The CDR3, as DNA: TGTGCCAGCACCCCGGGACAGGGGGCGAACTATGGCTACACCTTC.

This chain connects TRBV9 to TRBJ2-1; possibly TRBD2 for D (6 bases). V was pared by 2 bases and J by 0 bases, with 9 bases between. CDR3 length: 15 amino acids. Germline V gives CDR1 SGDLS, CDR2 YYNGEE. CDR3 protein: CASSVDSGSYNEQFF. The DNA of the CDR3 is TGTGCCAGCAGCGTTGATAGCGGCTCCTACAATGAGCAGTTCTTC.

The chain carries TRBV7-3 and TRBJ1-5; D possibly corresponds to TRBD1 (6 bases). This CDR3 has 15 residues. CDR1 is SGHTA, CDR2 FQGTGA, per germline. Trimming shortened V by 0 bases and J by 6 bases, and 12 bases separated the two germline ends. The CDR3 region is CASSLTGGGSQPQHF. CDR3 nucleotide sequence: TGTGCCAGCAGCTTAACGGGAGGGGGATCTCAGCCCCAGCATTTT.

The V call is TRBV30, the J call TRBJ1-2, with TRBD1 matching 7 bases. Germline loops: CDR1 GTSNPN, CDR2 SVGIG (reference sequence). V trimming: 3 bases; J trimming: 7 bases; junction bases outside the gene matches: 8. This CDR3 has 13 residues. DNA for the CDR3: TGTGCCTGGAGGCAACAGGGGATAGGTGGCTACACCTTC. This gives the protein CAWRQQGIGGYTF.

This chain connects TRBV11-3 to TRBJ2-7; a possible D gene is TRBD2 (6 bases). This CDR3 comprises 13 residues. CDR1 is SGHNT, CDR2 YENEEA, per germline. The V end was cut by 0 bases, the J end by 3 bases, with 6 bases between. CDR3 region: CASSLEGGYEQYF. CDR3 DNA: TGTGCCAGCAGCTTAGAGGGGGGCTACGAGCAGTACTTC.

V gene TRBV19 combines with J gene TRBJ2-4; TRBD1 agrees at 7 bases. Trimming took 5 bases from V and 1 from J; bases not matched to a gene: 5. Germline CDR1 reads LNHDA; CDR2 reads SQIVND (reference sequence). The CDR3 runs to 15 residues. Here the CDR3 DNA reads TGTGCCAGTAGTTTAACAGGGGAGGCCAAAAACATTCAGTACTTC. Protein product: CASSLTGEAKNIQYF.